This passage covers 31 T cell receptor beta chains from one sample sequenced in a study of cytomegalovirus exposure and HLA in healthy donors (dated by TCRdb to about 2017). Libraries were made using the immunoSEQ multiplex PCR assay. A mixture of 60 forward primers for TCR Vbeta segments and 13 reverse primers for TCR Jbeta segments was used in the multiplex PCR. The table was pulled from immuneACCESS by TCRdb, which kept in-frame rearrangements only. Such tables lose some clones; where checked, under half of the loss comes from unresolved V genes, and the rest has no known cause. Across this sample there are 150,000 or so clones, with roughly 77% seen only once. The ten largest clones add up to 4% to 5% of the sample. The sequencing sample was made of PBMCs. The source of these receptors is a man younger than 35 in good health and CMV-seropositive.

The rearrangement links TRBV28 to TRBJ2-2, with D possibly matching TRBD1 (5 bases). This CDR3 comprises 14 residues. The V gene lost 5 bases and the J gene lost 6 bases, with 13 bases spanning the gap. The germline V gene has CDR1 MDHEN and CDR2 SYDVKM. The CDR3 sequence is CASSTGRGAGELFF. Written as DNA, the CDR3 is TGTGCCAGCAGTACAGGTCGTGGGGCCGGGGAGCTGTTTTTT.

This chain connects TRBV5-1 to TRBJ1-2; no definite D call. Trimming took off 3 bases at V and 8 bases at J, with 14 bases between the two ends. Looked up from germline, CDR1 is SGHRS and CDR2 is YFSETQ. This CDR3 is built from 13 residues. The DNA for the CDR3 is TGCGCCAGCAGCTCGGCCCCAACTAGGGGCTACACCTTC. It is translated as CASSSAPTRGYTF.

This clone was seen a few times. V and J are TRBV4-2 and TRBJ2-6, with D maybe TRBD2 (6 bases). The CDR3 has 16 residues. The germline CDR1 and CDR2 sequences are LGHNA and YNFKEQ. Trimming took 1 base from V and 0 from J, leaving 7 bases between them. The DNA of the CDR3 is TGTGCCAGCAGCCAAGGGCGGGACTCTGGGGCCAACGTCCTGACTTTC. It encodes CASSQGRDSGANVLTF.

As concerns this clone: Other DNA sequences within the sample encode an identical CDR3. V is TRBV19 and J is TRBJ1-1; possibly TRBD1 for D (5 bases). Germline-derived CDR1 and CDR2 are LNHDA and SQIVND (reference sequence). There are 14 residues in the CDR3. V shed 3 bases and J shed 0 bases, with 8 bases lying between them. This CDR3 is CASSIPGLNTEAFF. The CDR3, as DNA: TGTGCCAGTAGTATCCCAGGGCTGAACACTGAAGCTTTCTTT.

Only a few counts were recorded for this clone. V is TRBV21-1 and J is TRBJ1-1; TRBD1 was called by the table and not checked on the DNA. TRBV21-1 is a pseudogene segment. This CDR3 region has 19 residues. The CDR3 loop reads CASSPPEYNRGRRNTEAFF. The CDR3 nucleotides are TGTGCCAGCAGCCCTCCCGAATATAACAGGGGGCGACGGAACACTGAAGCTTTCTTT.

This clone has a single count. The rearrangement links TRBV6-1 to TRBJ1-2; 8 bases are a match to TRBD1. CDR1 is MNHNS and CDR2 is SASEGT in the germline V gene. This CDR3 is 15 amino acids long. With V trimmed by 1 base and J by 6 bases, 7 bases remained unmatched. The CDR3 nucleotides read TGTGCCAGCAGTGAAGGATGGGACAGGCGTCATGGCTACACCTTC. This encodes CASSEGWDRRHGYTF.

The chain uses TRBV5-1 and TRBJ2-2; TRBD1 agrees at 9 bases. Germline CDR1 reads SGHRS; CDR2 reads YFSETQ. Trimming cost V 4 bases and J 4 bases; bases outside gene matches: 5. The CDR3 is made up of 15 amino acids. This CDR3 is CASSPGQGGTGELFF. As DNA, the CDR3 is TGCGCCAGCAGCCCGGGACAGGGTGGCACCGGGGAGCTGTTTTTT. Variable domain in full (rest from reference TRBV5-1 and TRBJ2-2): KAGVTQTPRYLIKTRGQQVTLSCSPISGHRSVSWYQQTPGQGLQFLFEYFSETQRNKGNFPGRFSGRQFSNSRSEMNVSTLELGDSALYLCASSPGQGGTGELFFGEGSRLTVL.

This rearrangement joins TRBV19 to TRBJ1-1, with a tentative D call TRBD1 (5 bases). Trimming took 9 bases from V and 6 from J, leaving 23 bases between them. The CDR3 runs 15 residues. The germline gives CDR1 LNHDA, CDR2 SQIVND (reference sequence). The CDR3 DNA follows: TGTGCCAGCTCACGGGGCCACAGGAGGGGATCTGAAGCTTTCTTT. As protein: CASSRGHRRGSEAFF.

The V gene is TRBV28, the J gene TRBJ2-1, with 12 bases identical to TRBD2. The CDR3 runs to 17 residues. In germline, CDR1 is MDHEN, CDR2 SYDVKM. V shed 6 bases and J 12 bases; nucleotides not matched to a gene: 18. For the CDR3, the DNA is TGTGCCAGCAGCCTACCCCCGACTAGCGGGGGTCCTTCGGGGCAGTTCTTC. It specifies CASSLPPTSGGPSGQFF.

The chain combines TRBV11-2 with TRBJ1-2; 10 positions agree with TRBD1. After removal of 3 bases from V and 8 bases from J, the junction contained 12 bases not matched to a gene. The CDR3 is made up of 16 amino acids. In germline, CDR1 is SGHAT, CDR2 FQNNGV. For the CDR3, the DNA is TGTGCCAGCAGCTTGTTGGTCGGACAGGGGGTGGGGGGCTACACCTTC. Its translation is CASSLLVGQGVGGYTF.

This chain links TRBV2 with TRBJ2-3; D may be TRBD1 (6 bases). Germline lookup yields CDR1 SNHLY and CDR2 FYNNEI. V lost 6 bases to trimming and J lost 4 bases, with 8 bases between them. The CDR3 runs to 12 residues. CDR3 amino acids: CASSRGPDTQYF. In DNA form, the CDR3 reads TGTGCCAGCAGCAGGGGTCCAGATACGCAGTATTTT.

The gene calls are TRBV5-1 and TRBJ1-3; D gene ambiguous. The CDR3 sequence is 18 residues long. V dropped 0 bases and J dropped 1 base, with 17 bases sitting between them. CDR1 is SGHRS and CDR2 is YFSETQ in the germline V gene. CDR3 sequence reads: CASSLGGLRTTSGNTIYF. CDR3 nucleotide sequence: TGCGCCAGCAGCTTGGGTGGACTGAGGACGACTTCTGGAAACACCATATATTTT.

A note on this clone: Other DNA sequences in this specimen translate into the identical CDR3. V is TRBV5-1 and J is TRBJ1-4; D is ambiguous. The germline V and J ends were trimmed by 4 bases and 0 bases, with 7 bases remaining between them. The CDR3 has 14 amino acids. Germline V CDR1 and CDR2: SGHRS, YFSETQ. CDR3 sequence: CASSPGATNEKLFF. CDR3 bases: TGCGCCAGCAGCCCGGGTGCAACTAATGAAAAACTGTTTTTT. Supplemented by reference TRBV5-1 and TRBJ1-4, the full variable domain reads KAGVTQTPRYLIKTRGQQVTLSCSPISGHRSVSWYQQTPGQGLQFLFEYFSETQRNKGNFPGRFSGRQFSNSRSEMNVSTLELGDSALYLCASSPGATNEKLFFGSGTQLSVL.

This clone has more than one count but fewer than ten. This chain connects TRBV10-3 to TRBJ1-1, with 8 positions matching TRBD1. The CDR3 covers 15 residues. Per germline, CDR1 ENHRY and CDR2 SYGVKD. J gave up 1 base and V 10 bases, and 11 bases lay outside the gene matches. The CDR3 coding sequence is TGTGCCACCCGAGGACAGGGTGATGGGAACACTGAAGCTTTCTTT. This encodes CATRGQGDGNTEAFF.

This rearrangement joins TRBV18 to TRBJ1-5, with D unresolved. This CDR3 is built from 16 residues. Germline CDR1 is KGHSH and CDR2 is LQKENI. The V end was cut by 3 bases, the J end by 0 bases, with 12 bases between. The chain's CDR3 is CASSPNEPYSNQPQHF. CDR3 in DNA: TGTGCCAGCTCACCTAACGAGCCGTATAGCAATCAGCCCCAGCATTTT.

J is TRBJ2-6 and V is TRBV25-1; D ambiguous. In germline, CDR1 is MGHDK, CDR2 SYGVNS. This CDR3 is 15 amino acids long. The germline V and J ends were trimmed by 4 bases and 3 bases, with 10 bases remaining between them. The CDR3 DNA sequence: TGTGCCAGCAGTGTATCTACCGATGGGGCCAACGTCCTGACTTTC. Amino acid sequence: CASSVSTDGANVLTF.

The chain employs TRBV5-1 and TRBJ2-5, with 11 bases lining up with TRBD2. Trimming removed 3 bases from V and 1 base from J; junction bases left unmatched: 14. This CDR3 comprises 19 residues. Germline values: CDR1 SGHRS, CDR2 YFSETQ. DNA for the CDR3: TGCGCCAGCAGCTCGAGAGGGGGGGCTAGCGGGAGGTCCCAAGAGACCCAGTACTTC. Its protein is CASSSRGGASGRSQETQYF.

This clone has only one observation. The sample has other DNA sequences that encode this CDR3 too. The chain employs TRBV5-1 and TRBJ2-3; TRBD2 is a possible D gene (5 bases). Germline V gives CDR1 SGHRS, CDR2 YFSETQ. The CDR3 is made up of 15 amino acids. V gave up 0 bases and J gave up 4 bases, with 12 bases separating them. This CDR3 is CASSLVGRGPDTQYF. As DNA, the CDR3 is TGCGCCAGCAGCTTGGTTGGGAGAGGCCCAGATACGCAGTATTTT.

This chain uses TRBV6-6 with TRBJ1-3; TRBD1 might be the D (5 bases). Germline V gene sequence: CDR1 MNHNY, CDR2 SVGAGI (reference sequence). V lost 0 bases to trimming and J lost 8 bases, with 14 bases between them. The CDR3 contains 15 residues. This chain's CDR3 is CASSYSRGRGDTIYF. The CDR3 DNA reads TGTGCCAGCAGTTACTCTCGGGGGAGAGGAGACACCATATATTTT.

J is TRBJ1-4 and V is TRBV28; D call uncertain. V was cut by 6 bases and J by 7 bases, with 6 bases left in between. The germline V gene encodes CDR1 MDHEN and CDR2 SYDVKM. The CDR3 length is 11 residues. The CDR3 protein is CASRRSEKLFF. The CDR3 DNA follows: TGTGCCAGCAGACGGAGTGAAAAACTGTTTTTT.

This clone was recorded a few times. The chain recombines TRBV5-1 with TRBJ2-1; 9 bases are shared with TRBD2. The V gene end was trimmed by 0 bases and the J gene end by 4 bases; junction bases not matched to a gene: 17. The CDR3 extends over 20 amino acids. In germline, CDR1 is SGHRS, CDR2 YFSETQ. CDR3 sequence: CASSLGGMASGKGHYNEQFF. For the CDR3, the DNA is TGCGCCAGCAGCTTGGGAGGTATGGCTAGCGGGAAGGGGCATTACAATGAGCAGTTCTTC.

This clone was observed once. The CDR3 spells CAISEVRGGPPNTGELFF. As DNA, the CDR3 is TGTGCCATCAGTGAGGTACGCGGGGGGCCACCGAACACCGGGGAGCTGTTTTTT. J is TRBJ2-2 and V is TRBV10-3; 8 bases match TRBD2. The CDR3 spans 18 residues. Trimming took 2 bases from V and 0 from J; bases not matched to a gene: 8. CDR1 ENHRY and CDR2 SYGVKD come from the germline V gene.

Written as DNA, the CDR3 is TGTGCCAGCAGCTTAGGAGGTAGCGGGAGGGCCCACACCGGGGAGCTGTTTTTT. It specifies CASSLGGSGRAHTGELFF. V and J are TRBV7-2 and TRBJ2-2; 11 bases line up with TRBD2. The V gene end was trimmed by 1 base and the J gene end by 3 bases; junction bases not matched to a gene: 7. The CDR3 is 18 residues long. Germline CDR1 and CDR2: SGHTA and FQGNSA. The full variable domain, completed using reference TRBV7-2 and TRBJ2-2, is GAGVSQSPSNKVTEKGKDVELRCDPISGHTALYWYRQSLGQGLEFLIYFQGNSAPDKSGLPSDRFSAERTGGSVSTLTIQRTQQEDSAVYLCASSLGGSGRAHTGELFFGEGSRLTVL.

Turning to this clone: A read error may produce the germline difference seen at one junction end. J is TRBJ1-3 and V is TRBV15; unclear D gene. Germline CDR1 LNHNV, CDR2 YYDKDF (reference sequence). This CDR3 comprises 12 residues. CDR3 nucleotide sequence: TGTGCCACCAGCAGAGATCTAGAGTCTCTGAATTTT. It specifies CATSRDLESLNF.

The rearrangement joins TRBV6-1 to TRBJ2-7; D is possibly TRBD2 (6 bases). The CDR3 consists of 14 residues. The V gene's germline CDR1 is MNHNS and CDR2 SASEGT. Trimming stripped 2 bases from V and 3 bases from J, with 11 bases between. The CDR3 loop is CASSELGRSYEQYV. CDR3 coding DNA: TGTGCCAGCAGTGAATTGGGGAGGAGCTACGAGCAGTACGTC.

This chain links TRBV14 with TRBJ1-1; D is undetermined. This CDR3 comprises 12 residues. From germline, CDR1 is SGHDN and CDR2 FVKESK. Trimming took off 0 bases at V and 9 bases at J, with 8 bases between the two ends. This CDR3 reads CASSQDFRKAFF. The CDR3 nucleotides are TGTGCCAGCAGCCAAGATTTTCGTAAAGCTTTCTTT.

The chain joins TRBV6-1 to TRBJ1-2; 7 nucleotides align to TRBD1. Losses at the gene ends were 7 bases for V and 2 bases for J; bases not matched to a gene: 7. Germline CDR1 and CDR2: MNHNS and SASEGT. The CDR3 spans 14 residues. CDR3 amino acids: CASTRGVENYGYTF. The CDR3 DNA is TGTGCCAGCACCAGGGGGGTCGAGAACTATGGCTACACCTTC.

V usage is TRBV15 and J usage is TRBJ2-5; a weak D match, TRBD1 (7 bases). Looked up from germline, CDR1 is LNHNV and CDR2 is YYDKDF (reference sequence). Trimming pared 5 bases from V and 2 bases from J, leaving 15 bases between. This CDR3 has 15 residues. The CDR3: CATSQEAGQQETQYF. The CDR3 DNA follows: TGTGCCACCAGCCAAGAGGCGGGACAGCAAGAGACCCAGTACTTC.

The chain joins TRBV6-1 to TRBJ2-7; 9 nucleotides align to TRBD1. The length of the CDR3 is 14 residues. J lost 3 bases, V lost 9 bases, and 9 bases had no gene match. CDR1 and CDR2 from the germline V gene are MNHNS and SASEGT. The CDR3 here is CASLPGTGFYEQYV. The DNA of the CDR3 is TGTGCCAGTCTACCCGGGACAGGGTTCTACGAGCAGTACGTC.

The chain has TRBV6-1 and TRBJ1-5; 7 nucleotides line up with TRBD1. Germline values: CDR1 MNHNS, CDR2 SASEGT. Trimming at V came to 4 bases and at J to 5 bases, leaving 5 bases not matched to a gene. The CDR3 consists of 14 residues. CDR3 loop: CASSVQGIYQPQHF. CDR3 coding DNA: TGTGCCAGCAGTGTACAGGGGATCTATCAGCCCCAGCATTTT.

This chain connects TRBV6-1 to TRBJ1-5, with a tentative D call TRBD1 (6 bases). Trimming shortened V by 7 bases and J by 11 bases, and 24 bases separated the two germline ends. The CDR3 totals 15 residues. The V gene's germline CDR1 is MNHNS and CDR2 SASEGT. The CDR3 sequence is CASILKTGGPEAQHF. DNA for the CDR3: TGTGCCAGCATCTTAAAGACAGGAGGCCCTGAAGCCCAGCATTTT.